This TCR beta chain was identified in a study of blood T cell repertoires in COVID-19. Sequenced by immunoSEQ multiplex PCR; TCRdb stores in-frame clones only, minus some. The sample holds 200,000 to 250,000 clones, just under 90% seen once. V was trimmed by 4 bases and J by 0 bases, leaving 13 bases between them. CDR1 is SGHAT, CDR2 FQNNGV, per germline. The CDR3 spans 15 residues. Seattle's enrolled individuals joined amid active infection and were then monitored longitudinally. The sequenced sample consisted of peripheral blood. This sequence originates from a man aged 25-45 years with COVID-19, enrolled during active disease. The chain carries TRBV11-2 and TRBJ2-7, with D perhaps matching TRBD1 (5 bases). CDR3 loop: CASSYNRMISYEQYF. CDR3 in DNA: TGTGCCAGCAGCTATAACAGGATGATCTCCTACGAGCAGTACTTC.